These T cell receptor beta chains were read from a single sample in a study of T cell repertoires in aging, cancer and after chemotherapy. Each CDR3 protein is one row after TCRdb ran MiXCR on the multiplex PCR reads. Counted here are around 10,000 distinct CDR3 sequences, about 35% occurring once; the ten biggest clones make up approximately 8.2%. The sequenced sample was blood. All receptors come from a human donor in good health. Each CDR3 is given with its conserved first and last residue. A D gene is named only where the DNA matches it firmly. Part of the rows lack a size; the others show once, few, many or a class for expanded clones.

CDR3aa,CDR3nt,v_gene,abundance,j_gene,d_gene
CASSPGVASWTDTQYF,TGTGCCAGCAGCCCTGGGGTGGCTAGCTGGACAGATACGCAGTATTTT,TRBV6-6,few,TRBJ2-3,.
CAWTPGLDTGELFF,TGTGCCTGGACTCCGGGGTTAGACACCGGGGAGCTGTTTTTT,TRBV30,few,TRBJ2-2,.
CASSLDRDGEAFF,TGTGCCAGCAGCTTGGACAGGGACGGTGAAGCTTTCTTT,TRBV5-4,few,TRBJ1-1,.
CASRSTGTSTDTQYF,TGTGCCAGCAGATCGACAGGGACCAGCACAGATACGCAGTATTTT,TRBV5-4,.,TRBJ2-3,TRBD1
CASSSGSGRDIQYF,TGTGCCAGTAGTTCCGGGAGCGGGAGAGACATTCAGTACTTC,TRBV19,.,TRBJ2-4,TRBD2
CASSASTPGTSSHYEQYF,TGTGCCAGCAGCGCATCAACTCCCGGGACTAGCTCTCACTACGAGCAGTACTTC,TRBV27,few,TRBJ2-7,TRBD2
CASLEGGGGYTF,TGTGCCAGCCTCGAGGGGGGAGGTGGCTACACCTTC,TRBV12-3/TRBV12-4,few,TRBJ1-2,.
CASSDSGQAADTQYF,TGTGCCAGCAGTGACTCTGGCCAGGCGGCAGATACGCAGTATTTT,TRBV6-4,.,TRBJ2-3,.
CASSYSNSGSQETQYF,TGTGCCAGCAGTTACTCGAACAGCGGGTCTCAAGAGACCCAGTACTTC,TRBV6-5,.,TRBJ2-5,.
CASSSGDRGGGGYTF,TGTGCCAGCAGTTCTGGGGACAGGGGGGGGGGTGGCTACACCTTC,TRBV27,.,TRBJ1-2,TRBD1
CASSPGDSIYNEQFF,TGTGCCAGCAGCCCCGGGGACAGCATCTACAATGAGCAGTTCTTC,TRBV7-9,.,TRBJ2-1,TRBD1
CALAKRTGWNEQFF,TGTGCCTTGGCGAAAAGGACAGGGTGGAATGAGCAGTTCTTC,TRBV30,.,TRBJ2-1,TRBD1
CSVDRDRGNTEAFF,TGCAGCGTTGATAGGGACAGGGGAAACACTGAAGCTTTCTTT,TRBV29-1,medium-sized,TRBJ1-1,TRBD1
CASSRLGDEQYF,TGTGCCAGCAGTCGACTAGGGGACGAGCAGTACTTC,TRBV28,few,TRBJ2-7,.
CSTGTGGADTQYF,TGCTCAACCGGGACAGGGGGCGCGGATACGCAGTATTTT,TRBV19,.,TRBJ2-3,TRBD1
CASTLGGRHEQYF,TGTGCCAGCACCCTCGGGGGGAGACACGAGCAGTACTTC,TRBV6-5,.,TRBJ2-7,TRBD2
CASSLSSTSDFYNEQFF,TGTGCCAGCAGTCTTTCGTCGACTAGCGACTTCTACAATGAGCAGTTCTTC,TRBV6-1,large,TRBJ2-1,TRBD2
CASSVGGSYEQYF,TGTGCCAGCAGCGTCGGGGGGTCCTACGAGCAGTACTTC,TRBV5-6,.,TRBJ2-7,TRBD2
CASSRQGYSGANVLTF,TGTGCCAGCAGTCGACAGGGGTACTCTGGGGCCAACGTCCTGACTTTC,TRBV6-5,.,TRBJ2-6,TRBD1
CAGGREGPYEQYF,TGTGCAGGGGGGCGGGAGGGCCCCTACGAGCAGTACTTC,TRBV6-5,few,TRBJ2-7,TRBD2
CASSDRATDTQYF,TGTGCCAGCAGTGACAGGGCCACAGATACGCAGTATTTT,TRBV6-2/TRBV6-3,few,TRBJ2-3,TRBD1
CASRETGYSYNEQFF,TGTGCCAGCAGGGAAACAGGTTACTCCTACAATGAGCAGTTCTTC,TRBV6-2/TRBV6-3,.,TRBJ2-1,.
CASSLSFRESWETQYF,TGTGCCAGCAGTTTATCGTTCCGGGAGAGTTGGGAGACCCAGTACTTC,TRBV27,.,TRBJ2-5,.
CASSIRDRANGYTF,TGTGCCAGTAGTATAAGGGACAGGGCGAATGGCTACACCTTC,TRBV19,few,TRBJ1-2,TRBD1
CASINRGMGQPQHF,TGTGCCAGCATTAACAGGGGCATGGGACAGCCCCAGCATTTT,TRBV6-1,.,TRBJ1-5,TRBD1
CSVTDRDSGELFF,TGCAGCGTCACTGATCGGGACTCCGGGGAGCTGTTTTTT,TRBV29-1,.,TRBJ2-2,.
CASSRKGQSSGNTIYF,TGTGCCAGTAGTAGAAAGGGACAGAGCTCTGGAAACACCATATATTTT,TRBV19,.,TRBJ1-3,TRBD1
CASSYSGNTGELFF,TGTGCCAGCAGTTACTCAGGGAACACCGGGGAGCTGTTTTTT,TRBV6-5,few,TRBJ2-2,.
CASSYFGGPDTQYF,TGTGCCAGCAGTTACTTCGGAGGGCCAGATACGCAGTATTTT,TRBV6-2/TRBV6-3,.,TRBJ2-3,.
CASSPSATGGAGELFF,TGCGCCAGCAGCCCTTCCGCGACGGGGGGGGCCGGGGAGCTGTTTTTT,TRBV5-3,.,TRBJ2-2,TRBD2
CASSRDSTGELFF,TGTGCCAGCAGTCGGGACAGCACCGGGGAGCTGTTTTTT,TRBV6-5,few,TRBJ2-2,TRBD1
CSVEEGADTQYF,TGCAGCGTTGAAGAGGGGGCAGATACGCAGTATTTT,TRBV29-1,medium-sized,TRBJ2-3,.
CSGRGSSYNEQFF,TGCAGCGGCCGTGGCAGCTCCTACAATGAGCAGTTCTTC,TRBV29-1,medium-sized,TRBJ2-1,.
CASSSTDPLLGAGEQYF,TGTGCCAGCAGTTCGACAGATCCGCTCTTGGGGGCGGGCGAGCAGTACTTC,TRBV6-5,few,TRBJ2-7,.
CASSPGRKSYNEQFF,TGTGCCAGCAGTCCCGGCCGTAAAAGCTACAATGAGCAGTTCTTC,TRBV27,.,TRBJ2-1,.
CASSLGEGRDTGELFF,TGTGCCAGCAGTTTAGGTGAGGGCCGAGACACCGGGGAGCTGTTTTTT,TRBV27,.,TRBJ2-2,.
CASSLEAGVVQYF,TGTGCCAGCAGCTTAGAAGCGGGAGTAGTGCAGTACTTC,TRBV7-2,.,TRBJ2-7,TRBD2
CASSFRGTLRTEKGELFF,TGTGCCAGCAGTTTCCGCGGGACTTTAAGGACCGAAAAGGGGGAGCTGTTTTTT,TRBV27,.,TRBJ2-2,.
CASSWRGKREQFF,TGTGCCAGCAGCTGGCGGGGGAAGCGGGAGCAGTTCTTC,TRBV13,.,TRBJ2-1,TRBD2
CASNTIRDVVHSNQPQHF,TGTGCCAGTAACACGATCCGGGACGTAGTCCATAGCAATCAGCCCCAGCATTTT,TRBV19,few,TRBJ1-5,.
CASSDSSGSTGELFF,TGTGCCAGCAGTGACTCTAGCGGGAGCACCGGGGAGCTGTTTTTT,TRBV6-4,.,TRBJ2-2,TRBD2
CSVRREGRGEQYF,TGCAGCGTGCGGCGGGAGGGCCGGGGGGAGCAGTACTTC,TRBV29-1,.,TRBJ2-7,TRBD2
CVSSDWASGTDTQYF,TGTGTCAGCAGTGATTGGGCTAGCGGCACAGATACGCAGTATTTT,TRBV6-1,.,TRBJ2-3,.
CASSRWTGGNSGNTIYF,TGTGCCAGCAGTAGGTGGACAGGGGGTAACTCTGGAAACACCATATATTTT,TRBV6-4,few,TRBJ1-3,TRBD1
CSVEGGSGANVLTF,TGCAGCGTTGAGGGCGGCTCTGGGGCCAACGTCCTGACTTTC,TRBV29-1,medium-sized,TRBJ2-6,.
CSGAGGPNTGELFF,TGCAGCGGGGCGGGAGGCCCAAACACCGGGGAGCTGTTTTTT,TRBV29-1,medium-sized,TRBJ2-2,TRBD2
CASSARLAGLRVNEQFF,TGTGCCAGCAGCGCCCGACTAGCGGGACTCCGGGTCAATGAGCAGTTCTTC,TRBV5-4,few,TRBJ2-1,TRBD2
CASSLRALAGGSREQYF,TGTGCCAGCAGCTTAAGGGCCTTGGCGGGAGGGTCCCGCGAGCAGTACTTC,TRBV7-9,once,TRBJ2-7,TRBD2
CASSDWGGARETQYF,TGTGCCAGCAGTGATTGGGGGGGGGCCCGGGAGACCCAGTACTTC,TRBV6-5,few,TRBJ2-5,.
CASSESQGAGGKLFF,TGTGCCAGCAGTGAATCACAGGGGGCTGGGGGAAAACTGTTTTTT,TRBV6-1,few,TRBJ1-4,TRBD1
CASSYSRRVELETQYF,TGTGCCAGCAGTTACTCGAGAAGGGTGGAATTGGAGACCCAGTACTTC,TRBV6-5,few,TRBJ2-5,.
CASTYELAGEETQYF,TGTGCCAGCACCTACGAACTAGCGGGAGAGGAGACCCAGTACTTC,TRBV12-3/TRBV12-4,.,TRBJ2-5,TRBD2
CASRPGQGTTGELFF,TGTGCCAGCAGGCCCGGACAGGGTACGACCGGGGAGCTGTTTTTT,TRBV6-6,.,TRBJ2-2,TRBD1
CASSRTGLGTGELFF,TGTGCCAGCAGTAGGACGGGCCTGGGTACCGGGGAGCTGTTTTTT,TRBV6-2/TRBV6-3,few,TRBJ2-2,.
CASSRNEKLFF,TGTGCCAGCAGCCGAAATGAAAAACTGTTTTTT,TRBV27,.,TRBJ1-4,.
CASSEGRSWWEDYLRKQYF,TGTGCCAGCAGTGAAGGGCGCAGTTGGTGGGAGGATTACCTACGAAAGCAGTACTTC,TRBV6-1,.,TRBJ2-7,.
CASSPDTDTQYF,TGTGCCAGCAGCCCAGACACAGATACGCAGTATTTT,TRBV7-6,.,TRBJ2-3,.
CSVDGMDTEAFF,TGCAGCGTTGATGGGATGGACACTGAAGCTTTCTTT,TRBV29-1,.,TRBJ1-1,.